The clone carrying this T cell receptor (beta chain) was found a few times. Antigen unknown. Donors counted as nominally healthy when sampled, yet unrecorded immune exposures were likely. The CDR3 covers 14 residues. V shed 5 bases and J 3 bases; nucleotides not matched to a gene: 3. The germline CDR1 and CDR2 sequences are SGHNT and YENEEA. The sample is drawn from a study of cytomegalovirus exposure and HLA in healthy donors. Notes on the study in general: When a later analysis compared HLA-associated TCR beta chains with equally common others, the HLA-associated chains turned out to be more clonally expanded and to have lower generation probabilities. It has been reported that TCR beta sequences accurately predicted the HLA-A and HLA-B alleles of most subjects.

PCR amplification relied on 60 Vbeta primers (plus 13 Jbeta primers). Clones were sequenced by immunoSEQ multiplex PCR, and TCRdb holds only the in-frame ones, with some missing. The sample yields 100,000 to 150,000 clones, approximately 74% seen once. Specimen: PBMCs. The chain carries TRBV11-3 and TRBJ2-3, with 9 bases fitting TRBD1. The source of this sequence is a man aged 40-49 years in good health and CMV-seropositive. The CDR3 DNA reads TGTGCCAGCAGCCCTGGACAGGGGACAGATACGCAGTATTTT. It yields the protein CASSPGQGTDTQYF.